The T cell receptor (beta chain) under discussion was sequenced for a study of blood T cell repertoires in COVID-19 (TCRdb year 2020). At the level of the whole study: Samples covering the acute and convalescent phases of COVID-19 were provided by collaborators in the United States, Italy and Spain. The repertoires were released in a freely available public database intended as a resource for research on the immune response to SARS-CoV-2. The samples were drawn from two sources: the first 160 participants of the ongoing ImmuneRACE study, and some 1,300 subjects contributed by 6 global collaborators. Deeply sampled blood TCRbeta repertoires from subjects exposed to, actively infected with, or recovered from COVID-19 were included in the dataset. Nearly every sample came with metadata listing a de-identified subject ID, COVID-19 status, age in years and sex. Where available, HLA class I and class II types were taken from metadata supplied by the sample provider and were not determined by assay-based typing. The prospective study material was composed of cDNA or gDNA derived from T cells, B-cell-depleted T cells, or PBMCs.

From V the trimming removes 3 bases and from J it removes 3 bases, while the gene matches leave 11 bases of the junction unaccounted for. From its cysteine to its phenylalanine, the CDR3 spans 17 amino acids. Of the read, only the CDR3 DNA is kept; its 51 bases are in frame from base 1. The germline V gene supplies CDR1 SGHNT and CDR2 YENEEA. TCRbeta CDR3 regions were amplified from genomic DNA by means of the immunoSEQ Assay, a bias-controlled multiplex PCR. Concerning the study's data processing: The number of nucleated cells in each sample was estimated from the amplification of reference gene primers within the assay. Sequence reads were collapsed and filtered to measure the absolute abundance of every unique TCRbeta CDR3 rearrangement. For each sample, productive Simpson clonality was calculated as the square root of Simpson's diversity index over productive rearrangements. As stored in TCRdb, this immuneACCESS dataset retains in-frame rearrangements with V and J assigned. A fraction of the clones does not appear; measured against another copy, unresolved V genes explain less than half of the discrepancy, and the remainder lacks a known reason. V, J and clone size are those of that table, while D and trimming were read from the DNA. The sample table records some 250,000 clones; roughly 89% of these occur just once. The ten top clones hold just under 9% of the sample.

What the authors observed across the whole study: The quantity of clinical and demographic metadata differed by source and by participant and was supplied without curation.

As to this clone: The antigen this receptor binds is unknown. Per-base quality was not reported, and no clone a single base away is much larger than it.

Participants in the prospective study were enrolled through a virtual design, were aged roughly 18 to 100 years, and lived in fewer than 30 United States geographic areas. To assign participants to cohorts, the prospective study relied on clinical history that participants themselves reported in a screening survey and a study questionnaire. Recovered participants in ImmuneRACE Cohort 3 were defined as having two consecutive negative NP/OP PCR tests, clearance from a healthcare professional, or resolution of symptoms. In the prospective study, whole blood, serum and a nasopharyngeal or oropharyngeal swab were collected from each participant by mobile phlebotomists. Over a roughly two-month period, participants in the prospective study had the option of providing additional blood draws and questionnaires. Before DNA extraction, prospective study blood samples were shipped either frozen or at room temperature.

The clonotype was recovered from a man aged 35 to 55 who had recovered from COVID-19. What was sequenced was PBMCs or T cells enriched from blood (not recorded which). The chain joins TRBV11-3 to TRBJ1-2, and 9 junction bases match TRBD1. DNA sequence: TGTGCCAGCAGCTTCGGTCCGGGACAGGGTGACGACTATGGCTACACCTTC. Translation gives CASSFGPGQGDDYGYTF.